This TCR beta chain emerged from a study of blood T cell repertoires in COVID-19. At the level of the study: Some COVID-19 samples were acute and others convalescent; all came from the United States, Italy and Spain. T cells, B-cell-depleted T cells, or PBMCs provided the cDNA or gDNA that served as material.

The CDR3 is 16 residues long. Trimming removed 2 bases at V and 4 bases at J, with 15 bases between. The germline gives CDR1 SGHAT, CDR2 FQNNGV. Method: immunoSEQ multiplex PCR; TCRdb's copy keeps in-frame clones and lacks some. The table has more than 350,000 clones, over 75% seen once. Participants spanned ages about 18 to 100 years and resided in 20 to 30 US areas. This TCR was recovered from a woman aged 18-29 years who had been exposed to COVID-19. Material: PBMCs or T cells enriched from blood (not recorded which). The chain combines TRBV11-2 with TRBJ1-3; D may be TRBD1 (5 bases). The CDR3 DNA follows: TGTGCCAGCAGCTTATTACGGGGACTGGCAGGAAACACCATATATTTT. Its translation is CASSLLRGLAGNTIYF.